A selection of T cell receptor beta chains follows, all from one sample in a study of T cells in Graves' hyperthyroidism and ophthalmopathy. TCRdb re-called the multiplex PCR reads through MiXCR, storing one row per CDR3 protein. Of approximately 590,000 distinct CDR3 sequences in the sample, roughly 50% are singletons; the top ten hold 8.2%. The specimen was peripheral blood or thyroid tissue (not recorded which). All receptors derive from a woman between 18 and 30 years old with Graves' hyperthyroidism. Both conserved end residues are part of each CDR3. The order of the fields is J gene, V gene, CDR3 protein.

>TRBJ2-7|TRBV6-5
CASSYSVVLSYEQYF
>TRBJ1-2|TRBV7-8
CASSLGRGYTF
>TRBJ2-7|TRBV15
CATSSSGQGTYEQYF
>TRBJ2-5|TRBV12-3/TRBV12-4
CASAGNGETQYF
>TRBJ1-2|TRBV29-1
CSVKTGGDGYTF
>TRBJ2-5|TRBV29-1
CSAPAAGGGSFSAQYF
>TRBJ1-1|TRBV12-3/TRBV12-4
CASSFGQVTEAFF
>TRBJ2-7|TRBV10-2
CASKQGRGSYEQYF
>TRBJ1-1|TRBV5-6
CASSLGKKAFF
>TRBJ1-2|TRBV29-1
CSVWSGTGDYGYTF
>TRBJ1-2|TRBV2
CASSGGTVLGYTF
>TRBJ1-2|TRBV7-2
CASTQARVGYGYTF
>TRBJ2-5|TRBV6-5
CASSYFRGQQETQYF
>TRBJ1-5|TRBV7-3
CASSLVPTLTGSHSNQPQHF
>TRBJ1-4|TRBV5-4
CASSLFRADERLFF
>TRBJ1-4|TRBV2
CASSAGRTEKLFF
>TRBJ1-2|TRBV25-1
CASSEFRVDYGYTF
>TRBJ1-1|TRBV2
CASSELTANTEAFF
>TRBJ1-5|TRBV29-1
CSVTGTGVNQPQHF
>TRBJ1-1|TRBV7-9
CASSLWVSEAFF
>TRBJ1-4|TRBV10-3
CAISAATNEKLFF
>TRBJ2-5|TRBV6-5
CASSYSDRGRETQYF
>TRBJ1-5|TRBV29-1
CSVYGHEGGETQHF
>TRBJ2-7|TRBV20-1
CSAPGQGVYEQYF
>TRBJ2-2|TRBV7-9
CASPLGTGSNTGELFF
>TRBJ2-5|TRBV25-1
CTTSGLAGQETQYF
>TRBJ1-2|TRBV24-1
CATSVLDNYGYTF
>TRBJ1-5|TRBV29-1
CSVLSDRANQPQHF
>TRBJ1-4|TRBV10-3
CASSTGGGEKLFF
>TRBJ1-4|TRBV7-2
CASSLWTTTNEKLFF
>TRBJ1-2|TRBV29-1
CSAGEQRYGYTF
>TRBJ1-2|TRBV2
CASSDRGSNYGYTF
>TRBJ2-7|TRBV29-1
CSVGPGVNEQYF
>TRBJ1-5|TRBV7-9
CASSSWTGKSNQPQHF
>TRBJ1-4|TRBV7-9
CASSQGGPFLATNEKLFF
>TRBJ1-2|TRBV6-1
CASSQGGRLSYGYTF
>TRBJ2-7|TRBV15
CAPGLAGSEQYF
>TRBJ1-2|TRBV29-1
CSERGYTF
>TRBJ1-1|TRBV2
CASILDRGDTEAFF
>TRBJ1-6|TRBV7-9
CASSLTGGSYNSPLHF
>TRBJ2-5|TRBV7-3
CASSQDGTSGSRPYQETQYF
>TRBJ2-2|TRBV29-1
CSVETQAGGTGGTGELFF
>TRBJ2-6|TRBV15
CATSPQRGGANVLTF